Shown below are 13 T cell receptor beta chains from a single sample sequenced in a study of regulatory T cells in long-lasting Graves disease. Arm-PCR with iRepertoire HTBI primers amplified the CDR3 regions for these TCR beta libraries. TCRdb passed the multiplex PCR reads through MiXCR, listing each CDR3 protein once. The sample records some 330,000 distinct CDR3 sequences, roughly 25% being singletons. Time point defined: persistent/refractory GD, antithyroid drugs over 5 years with positive TRAb. There was RNA extracted from PBMCs, and the TCR library was made from it. The specimen was peripheral blood mononuclear cells (PBMCs), collected when the disease was refractory, from a patient treated with antithyroid drugs. These receptor sequences come from a woman aged 40 to 55 with Graves disease.

This clonotype was observed a few times. The chain joins TRBV6-1 to TRBJ2-7; D might be TRBD2 (6 bases). The germline V gene encodes CDR1 MNHNS and CDR2 SASEGT. V was pared by 11 bases and J by 0 bases, with 14 bases between. The CDR3 spans 13 residues. CDR3 region: CAWGTLFSYEQYF. DNA of the CDR3: TGTGCCTGGGGGACTCTCTTCTCCTACGAGCAGTACTTC.

The chain uses TRBV11-2 and TRBJ2-5, with TRBD2 matching 15 bases. V was pared by 0 bases and J by 2 bases, with 1 base of the junction left unmatched. The CDR3 runs 17 residues. Germline V lookup: CDR1 SGHAT, CDR2 FQNNGV. The CDR3 spells CASSLEGLAGGQETQYF. The CDR3 DNA follows: TGTGCCAGCAGCTTAGAGGGACTAGCGGGGGGACAAGAGACCCAGTACTTC.

This clonotype showed up just a few times. The chain recombines TRBV24-1 with TRBJ2-2; D may correspond to TRBD1 or TRBD2 (5 bases each). In germline, CDR1 is KGHDR, CDR2 SFDVKD. This CDR3 has 17 amino acids. V dropped 5 bases and J dropped 1 base, with 16 bases sitting between them. DNA for the CDR3: TGTGCCACCAGTGGTCCCGTGGGGGACCAGAACACCGGGGAGCTGTTTTTT. This translates into CATSGPVGDQNTGELFF.

This clonotype was detected ten times or more. The chain recombines TRBV28 with TRBJ1-3; D unclear. The V and J ends lost 3 bases and 1 base respectively, with 13 bases between them. In germline, CDR1 is MDHEN, CDR2 SYDVKM. The CDR3 runs to 16 residues. Here the CDR3 DNA reads TGTGCCAGCAGTTTTGGGCTGCCGCCTTCTGGAAACACCATATATTTT. This sequence encodes CASSFGLPPSGNTIYF.

The sample holds many counts of this clonotype. This chain connects TRBV5-1 to TRBJ2-5, with D unclear. Germline V lookup: CDR1 SGHRS, CDR2 YFSETQ. The CDR3 spans 14 residues. V was cut by 0 bases and J by 1 base, with 7 bases left in between. In DNA form, the CDR3 reads TGCGCCAGCAGCTTGGGCCTACGCCAAGAGACCCAGTACTTC. Protein: CASSLGLRQETQYF.

This clonotype was found many times. V gene TRBV11-2 combines with J gene TRBJ2-7, with D uncertain. Germline V gives CDR1 SGHAT, CDR2 FQNNGV. V was trimmed by 0 bases and J by 7 bases, leaving 10 bases between them. The CDR3 totals 13 residues. CDR3 nucleotide sequence: TGTGCCAGCAGCTTAGACAGATGGTGGGAGCAGTACTTC. This codes for CASSLDRWWEQYF.

CDR3 DNA sequence: TGTGCCAGTAGTAATGGTAAGGGCGAGCAGTACTTC. This codes for CASSNGKGEQYF. The rearrangement links TRBV19 to TRBJ2-7; no clear D gene. The CDR3 has 12 residues. Germline CDR1 and CDR2: LNHDA and SQIVND (reference sequence). Deletions cut 4 bases from V and 6 bases from J, with 10 bases between.

This clonotype was seen at least ten times. The CDR3, as DNA: TGTGCCAGCAGTTCCCAGGGCGAGGCCTACGAGCAGTACTTC. It translates to CASSSQGEAYEQYF. The V gene is TRBV27, the J gene TRBJ2-7; D possibly corresponds to TRBD1 (5 bases). Deletions cut 4 bases from V and 2 bases from J, with 12 bases between. Per the germline V gene, CDR1 is MNHEY and CDR2 is SMNVEV (reference sequence). The CDR3 consists of 14 residues.

The V call is TRBV12-3 or TRBV12-4, the J call TRBJ2-1; D uncertain. Trimming cost V 7 bases and J 2 bases, with 15 bases left between them. This CDR3 contains 15 residues. CDR3 in amino acids: CASTDDLPPYNEQFF. CDR3 DNA: TGTGCCAGCACCGACGACCTACCACCCTACAATGAGCAGTTCTTC.

This clonotype has at least ten counts. The rearrangement uses TRBV7-9 and TRBJ2-5; D call uncertain. The CDR3 has 14 residues. Germline V lookup: CDR1 SEHNR, CDR2 FQNEAQ (reference sequence). V dropped 0 bases and J dropped 5 bases, with 10 bases sitting between them. The CDR3 is CASSLAGVQETQYF. The CDR3 DNA follows: TGTGCCAGCAGCTTAGCTGGGGTCCAGGAGACCCAGTACTTC.

At least ten counts were recorded for this clonotype. The chain employs TRBV2 and TRBJ2-7, with 13 positions matching TRBD2. The J segment lost 4 bases and the V segment lost 6 bases, leaving 6 bases of the junction unmatched. The CDR3 sequence is 15 residues long. Germline V gene sequence: CDR1 SNHLY, CDR2 FYNNEI. CDR3 amino acids: CASRERTSGSYEQYF. As DNA, the CDR3 is TGTGCCAGCAGAGAGAGGACTAGCGGGAGTTACGAGCAGTACTTC.

At least ten counts were recorded for this clonotype. The V gene is TRBV2, the J gene TRBJ2-7; 7 nucleotides agree with TRBD2. The CDR3 runs to 14 residues. CDR1 is SNHLY and CDR2 is FYNNEI in the germline V gene. Trimming cost V 7 bases and J 5 bases; bases outside gene matches: 11. The chain's CDR3 is CASNHPGTTNEQYF. In DNA form, the CDR3 reads TGTGCCAGCAACCACCCCGGGACTACCAACGAGCAGTACTTC.

This clonotype has just a few counts. This chain connects TRBV19 to TRBJ1-1; no clear D. V gave up 3 bases and J gave up 6 bases, with 11 bases separating them. The germline V gene encodes CDR1 LNHDA and CDR2 SQIVND (reference sequence). There are 13 residues in the CDR3. CDR3 bases: TGTGCCAGTAGTATTAATAGGGATGCTGAAGCTTTCTTT. Its protein product is CASSINRDAEAFF.